The 28 T cell receptor beta chains presented below share a single source sample, sequenced in a study of response to subunit inactivated influenza vaccine. TCRdb itself ran the RT-PCR reads through MiXCR, one entry per CDR3 protein. The table lists about 500,000 distinct CDR3 sequences, more than 15% of them singletons. The input for sequencing was CD4+ T cells sorted from PBMCs, taken about 23 months after vaccination. These TCRs come from a man in his fifties or sixties who received an inactivated influenza vaccine.

V gene TRBV11-2 combines with J gene TRBJ2-2; 8 nucleotides align to TRBD1. The CDR3 consists of 16 residues. V shed 5 bases, J shed 5 bases, and the junction held 10 bases outside the gene matches. The germline CDR1 and CDR2 sequences are SGHAT and FQNNGV. The DNA for the CDR3 is TGTGCCAGCAGCCTTTCCCAGGGGGCAAAGACCGGGGAGCTGTTTTTT. This translates into CASSLSQGAKTGELFF.

The CDR3 loop is CASKVGLAGDTQYF. The DNA for the CDR3 is TGTGCCAGCAAGGTTGGGCTAGCGGGAGATACGCAGTATTTT. The chain links TRBV27 to TRBJ2-3, with 8 bases that match TRBD2. There are 14 residues in the CDR3. The J segment lost 5 bases and the V segment lost 7 bases, leaving 8 bases of the junction unmatched. The germline CDR1 and CDR2 sequences are MNHEY and SMNVEV (reference sequence).

This clonotype was detected only a few times. The J gene is TRBJ2-5, the V gene TRBV5-1; D is uncertain. CDR1 is SGHRS, CDR2 YFSETQ, per germline. The V end lost 3 bases, the J end lost 2 bases, and 8 bases lay between the germline ends. This CDR3 is 13 amino acids long. In nucleotides, the CDR3 is TGCGCCAGCAGCTCTCTCAGGCAAGAGACCCAGTACTTC. This sequence encodes CASSSLRQETQYF.

This clonotype appeared many times. The rearrangement joins TRBV24-1 to TRBJ2-2; no clear D. This CDR3 has 14 residues. Germline assignment: CDR1 KGHDR and CDR2 SFDVKD. V lost 5 bases to trimming and J lost 7 bases, with 13 bases between them. CDR3: CATSATISGGELFF. The CDR3 DNA follows: TGTGCCACCAGTGCAACTATCTCTGGCGGGGAGCTGTTTTTT.

This clonotype was seen more than once but under ten times. The gene calls are TRBV4-1 and TRBJ2-3, with TRBD2 identical over 7 bases. CDR1 is MGHRA, CDR2 YSYEKL, per germline. This CDR3 is 15 amino acids long. Trimming cost V 4 bases and J 5 bases; bases outside gene matches: 9. CDR3 sequence reads: CASSLNLAERDTQYF. As DNA, the CDR3 is TGCGCCAGCAGCCTCAACCTAGCGGAAAGAGATACGCAGTATTTT.

V is TRBV6-1 and J is TRBJ2-5, with D perhaps given as TRBD1 or TRBD2 (5 bases each). Germline loops: CDR1 MNHNS, CDR2 SASEGT. The CDR3 consists of 18 residues. V was shortened by 5 bases and J by 7 bases, with 29 bases between the two germline ends. The CDR3 protein is CASSKIPSLGDPRGTQYF. The CDR3 DNA reads TGTGCCAGCAGTAAAATTCCTTCCCTGGGGGACCCTCGCGGGACCCAGTACTTC.

This clonotype came up a few times. This sequence joins TRBV9 and TRBJ1-3; possibly TRBD1 for D (6 bases). This CDR3 spans 16 amino acids. Germline loops: CDR1 SGDLS, CDR2 YYNGEE. Trimming removed 3 bases from V and 0 bases from J, with 13 bases in between. DNA of the CDR3: TGTGCCAGCAGCGCAGGGGAGGGTGCCTCTGGAAACACCATATATTTT. Translated, it gives CASSAGEGASGNTIYF.

The chain links TRBV24-1 to TRBJ2-2; TRBD1 matches at 11 bases. V lost 10 bases and J lost 6; bases outside the gene matches: 6. CDR3 size: 14 residues. Germline V gives CDR1 KGHDR, CDR2 SFDVKD. In DNA, the CDR3 is TGTGCCACTGGACAGGGGGCGCGTTCCGGGGAGCTGTTTTTT. It specifies CATGQGARSGELFF.

This clonotype came up many times. The chain has TRBV7-9 and TRBJ2-3; TRBD2 matches at 12 bases. CDR3 length equals 17 residues. J lost 4 bases, V lost 0 bases, and 5 bases had no gene match. Germline lookup yields CDR1 SEHNR and CDR2 FQNEAQ (reference sequence). CDR3: CASSLARLAGASDTQYF. For the CDR3, the DNA is TGTGCCAGCAGCTTAGCGCGACTAGCGGGGGCCTCAGATACGCAGTATTTT.

The table lists this clonotype with a few counts. The rearrangement joins TRBV7-2 to TRBJ1-1; D gene unclear. Per the germline V gene, CDR1 is SGHTA and CDR2 is FQGNSA. The CDR3 length is 18 residues. Trimming removed 0 bases at V and 1 base at J, with 18 bases between. The CDR3 protein is CASSLAYSVGRRNTEAFF. The CDR3 DNA reads TGTGCCAGCAGCTTAGCCTATTCGGTCGGTCGTCGGAACACTGAAGCTTTCTTT.

DNA for the CDR3: TGTGCCAGCAGCGTGGATTGGGGTTTCTCCTACGAGCAGTACTTC. It encodes CASSVDWGFSYEQYF. The chain combines TRBV5-4 with TRBJ2-7; D is unresolved. V was cut by 4 bases and J by 0 bases, with 14 bases left in between. This CDR3 has 15 residues. Germline CDR1 and CDR2: SGHNT and YYREEE (reference sequence).

V gene TRBV20-1 combines with J gene TRBJ2-1; no clear D. Trimming took off 3 bases at V and 4 bases at J, with 13 bases between the two ends. This CDR3 spans 14 amino acids. Germline V gives CDR1 DFQATT, CDR2 SNEGSKA (reference sequence). DNA of the CDR3: TGCAGTGCTAGTGACCGCTCCTCATACAATGAGCAGTTCTTC. Amino acids: CSASDRSSYNEQFF.

This clonotype was recorded a few times. J is TRBJ2-7 and V is TRBV6-1, with D tentatively TRBD1 or TRBD2 (5 bases each). Germline V gene sequence: CDR1 MNHNS, CDR2 SASEGT. Trimming cost V 11 bases and J 0 bases, with 17 bases left between them. CDR3 size: 14 residues. The CDR3 loop reads CAASRDGISYEQYF. In DNA form, the CDR3 reads TGTGCCGCAAGCCGGGACGGGATCTCCTACGAGCAGTACTTC.

The J gene is TRBJ2-3, the V gene TRBV20-1, with TRBD2 identical over 8 bases. This CDR3 is 15 amino acids long. Germline loops: CDR1 DFQATT, CDR2 SNEGSKA (reference sequence). V shed 1 base, J shed 5 bases, and the junction held 8 bases outside the gene matches. The CDR3 here is CSARASGGIQDTQYF. CDR3 nucleotide sequence: TGCAGTGCTAGAGCCAGCGGGGGTATTCAAGATACGCAGTATTTT.

This clonotype qualifies as medium-sized (0.01 to 0.1%). This sequence joins TRBV11-2 and TRBJ2-3, with D unresolved. The germline V gene has CDR1 SGHAT and CDR2 FQNNGV. The V end lost 2 bases, the J end lost 4 bases, and 10 bases lay between the germline ends. This CDR3 comprises 14 residues. CDR3 region: CASSLLGFADTQYF. The CDR3, as DNA: TGTGCCAGCAGCTTACTCGGCTTTGCAGATACGCAGTATTTT.

V gene TRBV7-3 combines with J gene TRBJ2-5; D possibly corresponds to TRBD1 (6 bases). There are 15 residues in the CDR3. CDR1 and CDR2 from the germline V gene are SGHTA and FQGTGA. Deletions cut 2 bases from V and 3 bases from J, with 13 bases between. CDR3 sequence reads: CASSLDGQGKETQYF. In nucleotides, the CDR3 is TGTGCCAGCAGCTTAGATGGGCAGGGGAAAGAGACCCAGTACTTC.

This clonotype was found a few times. The chain recombines TRBV5-6 with TRBJ2-7; D uncertain. The length of the CDR3 is 15 residues. CDR1 is SGHDT, CDR2 YYEEEE, per germline. Trimming stripped 5 bases from V and 4 bases from J, with 19 bases between. The CDR3 loop is CASSLFGGLLYEQYF. The CDR3 DNA is TGTGCCAGCAGTCTTTTTGGCGGCCTCTTGTACGAGCAGTACTTC.

This clonotype has a count of ten or more. This CDR3 is CSVVGTSGADTQYF. The DNA for the CDR3 is TGCAGCGTCGTAGGGACTAGCGGGGCAGATACGCAGTATTTT. The rearrangement uses TRBV29-1 and TRBJ2-3, with TRBD2 matching 13 bases. Losses at the gene ends were 6 bases for V and 4 bases for J; bases not matched to a gene: 4. CDR3 length: 14 residues. Germline V gene sequence: CDR1 SQVTM, CDR2 ANQGSEA.

J is TRBJ2-1 and V is TRBV5-1, with 12 nucleotides matching TRBD2. The CDR3 consists of 16 residues. Trimming cost V 1 base and J 2 bases; bases outside gene matches: 1. The germline V gene has CDR1 SGHRS and CDR2 YFSETQ. The CDR3 DNA reads TGCGCCAGCAGCTTGCTAGCGGGGGGGACCTACAATGAGCAGTTCTTC. Translation: CASSLLAGGTYNEQFF.

The chain joins TRBV6-1 to TRBJ1-6; 7 positions match TRBD1. V gave up 3 bases and J gave up 9 bases; unmatched junction bases: 8. Looked up from germline, CDR1 is MNHNS and CDR2 is SASEGT. CDR3 length equals 15 residues. Written as DNA, the CDR3 is TGTGCCAGCAGTGAGAGACAGGGCCCTATTTCACCCCTCCACTTT. Translation gives CASSERQGPISPLHF.

V usage is TRBV5-5 and J usage is TRBJ2-2; D might be TRBD1 or TRBD2, each matching 5 bases. The V gene lost 3 bases and the J gene lost 0 bases, with 9 bases spanning the gap. Germline V CDR1 and CDR2: SGHKS, YYEKEE (reference sequence). This CDR3 is built from 15 residues. The CDR3 protein is CASSWGTSNTGELFF. The CDR3 DNA reads TGTGCCAGCAGCTGGGGGACGTCGAACACCGGGGAGCTGTTTTTT. Using reference TRBV5-5 and TRBJ2-2 for the parts outside the CDR3, the full variable domain is DAGVTQSPTHLIKTRGQQVTLRCSPISGHKSVSWYQQVLGQGPQFIFQYYEKEERGRGNFPDRFSARQFPNYSSELNVNALLLGDSALYLCASSWGTSNTGELFFGEGSRLTVL.

This clonotype was observed many times. The chain uses TRBV29-1 and TRBJ1-2; 12 bases are a match to TRBD1. The CDR3 contains 14 residues. Trimming at V came to 3 bases and at J to 8 bases, leaving 7 bases not matched to a gene. Germline V gene lookup returns CDR1 SQVTM and CDR2 ANQGSEA. Here the CDR3 reads CSVDKTGQGAGYTF. CDR3 DNA sequence: TGCAGCGTTGACAAAACGGGACAGGGGGCCGGCTACACCTTC.

This clonotype was observed a handful of times. The V gene is TRBV27, the J gene TRBJ2-7; D call uncertain. Germline loops: CDR1 MNHEY, CDR2 SMNVEV (reference sequence). V lost 9 bases to trimming and J lost 4 bases, with 16 bases between them. The CDR3 has 13 amino acids. The CDR3 sequence: CASRRLSTYEQYF. As DNA, the CDR3 is TGTGCCAGTAGAAGGCTGTCGACTTACGAGCAGTACTTC.

The chain is built from TRBV10-3 and TRBJ1-1; the D is unclear. Trimming stripped 6 bases from V and 1 base from J, with 9 bases between. CDR3 size: 13 residues. Germline loops: CDR1 ENHRY, CDR2 SYGVKD. The CDR3, as DNA: TGTGCCATCAGAAGCAGTCCGAACACTGAAGCTTTCTTT. This translates into CAIRSSPNTEAFF.

The chain recombines TRBV4-1 with TRBJ2-7; TRBD1 might be the D (6 bases). The CDR3 contains 15 residues. Germline CDR1 MGHRA, CDR2 YSYEKL. With 6 bases removed from V and 2 bases from J, the gap between germline ends came to 17 bases. The CDR3 DNA is TGCGCCAGCAGTGCAGCCGGGACAAATACCTACGAGCAGTACTTC. This encodes CASSAAGTNTYEQYF.

The table lists this clonotype with a few counts. The chain combines TRBV7-9 with TRBJ2-1; maybe TRBD2 (5 bases). Germline lookup yields CDR1 SEHNR and CDR2 FQNEAQ (reference sequence). The CDR3 spans 15 residues. The V gene lost 5 bases and the J gene lost 0 bases, with 11 bases spanning the gap. CDR3 sequence (DNA): TGTGCCAGCAGCCCTAGCTCCCTCTCCTACAATGAGCAGTTCTTC. Translated, it gives CASSPSSLSYNEQFF.

The chain joins TRBV11-1 to TRBJ2-4; TRBD1 matches 11 bases. The CDR3 has 18 amino acids. Germline assignment: CDR1 SGHAT and CDR2 FQDESV (reference sequence). V gave up 3 bases and J gave up 0 bases; unmatched junction bases: 7. CDR3 bases: TGTGCCAGCAGCTTGGGCGGACAGGGGGCGGTAGCCAAAAACATTCAGTACTTC. Residues: CASSLGGQGAVAKNIQYF.

The CDR3 is CASSLSLNTGELFF. DNA for the CDR3: TGTGCCAGCAGCTTAAGTTTGAACACCGGGGAGCTGTTTTTT. The V and J genes are TRBV11-2 and TRBJ2-2; no reliable D call. The CDR3 consists of 14 residues. The germline CDR1 and CDR2 sequences are SGHAT and FQNNGV. With 2 bases removed from V and 1 base from J, the gap between germline ends came to 5 bases. Filled out from reference TRBV11-2 and TRBJ2-2, the complete variable domain reads EAGVAQSPRYKIIEKRQSVAFWCNPISGHATLYWYQQILGQGPKLLIQFQNNGVVDDSQLPKDRFSAERLKGVDSTLKIQPAKLEDSAVYLCASSLSLNTGELFFGEGSRLTVL.